These 32 T cell receptor beta chains share one sample of origin, sequenced in a study of blood T cell repertoires in COVID-19. The data were produced by immunoSEQ multiplex PCR, yet TCRdb's version contains in-frame clones alone and is incomplete. The table records 300,000 or so clones, about 87% of them present only once. Sequencing was carried out using peripheral blood. The receptors were gathered from a middle-aged woman with acute or convalescent COVID-19.

The CDR3: CASSGQGEETQYF. The CDR3 DNA reads as TGTGCCAGCAGTGGGCAGGGGGAAGAGACCCAGTACTTC. This sequence joins TRBV5-5 and TRBJ2-5; TRBD1 agrees at 7 bases. This CDR3 has 13 residues. V shed 5 bases and J 3 bases; nucleotides not matched to a gene: 4. The germline V gene has CDR1 SGHKS and CDR2 YYEKEE (reference sequence).

The chain uses TRBV7-7 and TRBJ2-1, with TRBD1 as a possible D gene (6 bases). There are 15 residues in the CDR3. Per germline, CDR1 SSHAT and CDR2 FNYEAQ (reference sequence). Deletions cut 5 bases from V and 10 bases from J, with 21 bases between. The CDR3 region has the DNA TGTGCCAGCAGCGTCAACAGGGTGGGTCGGGAAGAGCAGTTCTTC. Its protein is CASSVNRVGREEQFF.

The V and J genes are TRBV5-1 and TRBJ1-2; D is perhaps TRBD1 (6 bases). CDR1 and CDR2 (germline): SGHRS, YFSETQ. Trimming took off 3 bases at V and 6 bases at J, with 12 bases between the two ends. This CDR3 comprises 13 residues. CDR3 bases: TGCGCCAGCAGCTGGGGCAGGGGCAATGGCTACACCTTC. Translation gives CASSWGRGNGYTF.

The V gene is TRBV5-1, the J gene TRBJ2-3, with TRBD2 matching 11 bases. Germline V gene data show CDR1 as SGHRS and CDR2 as YFSETQ. V lost 1 base, J lost 5 bases, and 6 bases stayed unmatched. CDR3 length: 16 amino acids. The CDR3 sequence: CASSLITSGGGDTQYF. DNA of the CDR3: TGCGCCAGCAGCTTGATAACTAGCGGGGGAGGAGATACGCAGTATTTT.

The chain employs TRBV7-2 and TRBJ1-3; TRBD1 agrees at 7 bases. Germline CDR1 SGHTA, CDR2 FQGNSA. V trimming: 5 bases; J trimming: 4 bases; junction bases outside the gene matches: 8. This CDR3 contains 15 residues. CDR3 region: CASSKRQGSGNTIYF. CDR3 DNA: TGTGCCAGCAGCAAACGACAGGGATCCGGAAACACCATATATTTT.

V gene TRBV10-3 combines with J gene TRBJ2-1; unclear D gene. Germline V CDR1 and CDR2: ENHRY, SYGVKD. This CDR3 comprises 13 residues. V gave up 5 bases and J gave up 8 bases, with 13 bases separating them. The CDR3 loop is CAISRHATDEQFF. DNA of the CDR3: TGTGCCATCAGTAGACACGCTACGGATGAGCAGTTCTTC.

CDR3 sequence reads: CASSQANLVAYGEQFF. CDR3 nucleotides: TGCGCCAGCAGCCAAGCTAACCTAGTTGCATACGGCGAGCAGTTCTTC. The V gene is TRBV4-1, the J gene TRBJ2-1; D is undetermined. CDR3 length: 16 residues. From germline, CDR1 is MGHRA and CDR2 YSYEKL. V lost 1 base, J lost 10 bases, and 20 bases lay in between.

The rearrangement joins TRBV2 to TRBJ1-3, with a possible D match to TRBD1 (6 bases). Trimming took 3 bases from V and 6 from J, leaving 9 bases between them. Germline-derived CDR1 and CDR2 are SNHLY and FYNNEI. This CDR3 is 13 amino acids long. CDR3 nucleotides: TGTGCCAGCAGTGACTCAGGGGCAAACACCATATATTTT. Protein product: CASSDSGANTIYF.

This clone has a handful of counts. This chain connects TRBV6-5 to TRBJ1-1; TRBD1 might be the D (6 bases). V lost 5 bases to trimming and J lost 1 base, with 11 bases between them. This CDR3 comprises 14 residues. The V gene's germline CDR1 is MNHEY and CDR2 SVGAGI. The CDR3 bases are TGTGCCAGCAGTAGGGGGTTGGAGAACACTGAAGCTTTCTTT. It yields the protein CASSRGLENTEAFF.

This clone was seen once. The genes are TRBV18 and TRBJ1-1, with TRBD1 as a possible D gene (5 bases). Germline V gives CDR1 KGHSH, CDR2 LQKENI. Deletions cut 0 bases from V and 13 bases from J, with 18 bases between. The CDR3 has 14 residues. The CDR3 is CASSPPSPGRGGFF. CDR3 DNA sequence: TGTGCCAGCTCACCACCATCCCCTGGGAGGGGAGGTTTCTTT.

The chain recombines TRBV5-6 with TRBJ1-1; TRBD1 might be the D (6 bases). Germline CDR1 reads SGHDT; CDR2 reads YYEEEE. V lost 4 bases, J lost 5 bases, and 18 bases lay in between. CDR3 size: 15 residues. CDR3 in DNA: TGTGCCAGCAGCCGGGGGCCGGGAGGGAATACTGAAGCTTTCTTT. Amino acid sequence: CASSRGPGGNTEAFF.

The V call is TRBV4-1, the J call TRBJ2-3; 8 bases map to TRBD2. With V trimmed by 4 bases and J by 2 bases, 5 bases remained unmatched. CDR1 and CDR2 (germline): MGHRA, YSYEKL. CDR3 length: 15 residues. CDR3 amino acids: CASSLSGETTDTQYF. DNA of the CDR3: TGCGCCAGCAGCCTTAGCGGGGAGACCACAGATACGCAGTATTTT.

This clone was seen just once. The chain recombines TRBV5-4 with TRBJ2-3; perhaps TRBD2 as D (7 bases). V dropped 0 bases and J dropped 6 bases, with 14 bases sitting between them. Germline assignment: CDR1 SGHNT and CDR2 YYREEE (reference sequence). The CDR3 length is 15 residues. CDR3 amino acids: CASSLVGGGADTQYF. The CDR3 nucleotides are TGTGCCAGCAGCTTGGTGGGGGGGGGCGCCGATACGCAGTATTTT. Together with reference TRBV5-4 and TRBJ2-3, the CDR3 gives the full variable domain: ETGVTQSPTHLIKTRGQQVTLRCSSQSGHNTVSWYQQALGQGPQFIFQYYREEENGRGNFPPRFSGLQFPNYSSELNVNALELDDSALYLCASSLVGGGADTQYFGPGTRLTVL.

This clone was found once. The rearrangement uses TRBV21-1 and TRBJ2-3; the table's D call, TRBD2, was not checked against the DNA. TRBV21-1 is noted as a pseudogene. The CDR3 has 15 residues. CDR3 sequence reads: CASSGGLAGSHTQYF. CDR3 bases: TGTGCCAGCAGCGGGGGACTAGCGGGGTCACATACGCAGTATTTT.

This chain links TRBV6-5 with TRBJ1-5; maybe TRBD1 (6 bases). The V and J ends lost 8 bases and 7 bases respectively, with 12 bases between them. CDR1 is MNHEY and CDR2 is SVGAGI in the germline V gene. CDR3 length: 12 residues. CDR3: CASVTGLQPQHF. CDR3 DNA: TGTGCCAGCGTTACAGGGTTACAGCCCCAGCATTTT.

The chain has TRBV6-6 and TRBJ1-3; a possible D gene is TRBD1 (5 bases). The V end lost 6 bases, the J end lost 4 bases, and 13 bases lay between the germline ends. The CDR3 spans 14 residues. The V gene's germline CDR1 is MNHNY and CDR2 SVGAGI (reference sequence). CDR3 sequence reads: CASRPGHDGNTIYF. The DNA for the CDR3 is TGTGCCAGCAGACCCGGACACGACGGAAACACCATATATTTT.

V gene TRBV5-8 combines with J gene TRBJ1-1; D is ambiguous. Germline CDR1 reads SGHTS; CDR2 reads YDEGEE. The CDR3 is 14 residues long. Trimming removed 2 bases from V and 5 bases from J, with 13 bases in between. CDR3 sequence reads: CASSFPGRGTEAFF. Here the CDR3 DNA reads TGTGCCAGCAGCTTCCCTGGGCGGGGAACTGAAGCTTTCTTT.

The chain couples TRBV9 to TRBJ2-3, with TRBD1 as a possible D gene (6 bases). The CDR3 has 16 residues. The V end lost 3 bases, the J end lost 5 bases, and 19 bases lay between the germline ends. Germline V gene sequence: CDR1 SGDLS, CDR2 YYNGEE. CDR3 in amino acids: CASSATGVLGGDTQYF. DNA of the CDR3: TGTGCCAGCAGCGCTACAGGCGTCTTAGGGGGAGATACGCAGTATTTT. The entire variable domain, with the rest obtained from reference TRBV9 and TRBJ2-3, is as follows: DSGVTQTPKHLITATGQRVTLRCSPRSGDLSVYWYQQSLDQGLQFLIQYYNGEERAKGNILERFSAQQFPDLHSELNLSSLELGDSALYFCASSATGVLGGDTQYFGPGTRLTVL.

This chain uses TRBV19 with TRBJ1-2, with D possibly matching TRBD1 (5 bases). Between the trimmed V and J ends, which lost 7 bases and 13 bases, there was a span of 19 bases. The CDR3 has 12 residues. CDR1 and CDR2 (germline): LNHDA, SQIVND (reference sequence). Here the CDR3 DNA reads TGTGCCAGTACCTTCGGGGCAGGCGGGAGCACCTTC. Translated: CASTFGAGGSTF.

The CDR3 here is CATSDTGLSAGELFF. DNA of the CDR3: TGTGCCACCAGTGACACGGGACTAAGTGCCGGGGAGCTGTTTTTT. The gene calls are TRBV24-1 and TRBJ2-2; 7 nucleotides match TRBD2. Per germline, CDR1 KGHDR and CDR2 SFDVKD. The CDR3 runs to 15 residues. V lost 4 bases, J lost 6 bases, and 7 bases stayed unmatched.

This clone has just a few counts. J is TRBJ1-2 and V is TRBV10-2; D is possibly TRBD1 (5 bases). CDR1 WSHSY and CDR2 SAAADI come from the germline V gene. V was pared by 7 bases and J by 8 bases, with 11 bases between. CDR3 length: 11 residues. CDR3 nucleotide sequence: TGCGCCAGCACCTCCCAGGGAGGCTACACCTTC. This sequence encodes CASTSQGGYTF.

V gene TRBV6-5 combines with J gene TRBJ2-2, with 10 nucleotides matching TRBD2. Germline V CDR1 and CDR2: MNHEY, SVGAGI. V was pared by 6 bases and J by 2 bases, with 3 bases of the junction left unmatched. This CDR3 has 15 amino acids. As DNA, the CDR3 is TGTGCCAGCAGAGGACTAGCGGTTAACACCGGGGAGCTGTTTTTT. This codes for CASRGLAVNTGELFF.

V usage is TRBV4-2 and J usage is TRBJ2-3; TRBD1 matches at 9 bases. V was clipped by 3 bases and J by 10 bases; unmatched bases: 14. The germline CDR1 and CDR2 sequences are LGHNA and YNFKEQ. This CDR3 has 16 amino acids. As DNA, the CDR3 is TGTGCCAGCAGCCAGGGCCGGGACAGGGTCTTAGCGGCGCAGTATTTT. As protein: CASSQGRDRVLAAQYF.

This clone occurred once. The chain is built from TRBV5-1 and TRBJ1-4; D is perhaps TRBD1 (6 bases). CDR1 SGHRS and CDR2 YFSETQ come from the germline V gene. The CDR3 extends over 14 amino acids. V was shortened by 4 bases and J by 5 bases, with 12 bases between the two germline ends. The CDR3 coding sequence is TGCGCCAGCAGCCCAGGGGCAGAGAATGAAAAACTGTTTTTT. Residues: CASSPGAENEKLFF.

The J gene is TRBJ1-5, the V gene TRBV19; TRBD1 agrees at 10 bases. CDR1 LNHDA and CDR2 SQIVND come from the germline V gene (reference sequence). This CDR3 region has 14 residues. Trimming at V came to 4 bases and at J to 11 bases, leaving 8 bases not matched to a gene. The CDR3 DNA reads as TGTGCCAGTAGTAAGACAGGGGGCCTAGTGGCCCAGCATTTT. Translated: CASSKTGGLVAQHF.

This chain links TRBV6-5 with TRBJ2-5; 8 bases align to TRBD1. CDR3 length equals 14 residues. J lost 2 bases, V lost 5 bases, and 4 bases had no gene match. Germline V CDR1 and CDR2: MNHEY, SVGAGI. The CDR3, as DNA: TGTGCCAGCAGTCGAAACAGGGGGCAAGAGACCCAGTACTTC. It is translated as CASSRNRGQETQYF.

V gene TRBV27 combines with J gene TRBJ2-5; tentative D call: TRBD1 (6 bases). The CDR3 has 14 residues. Looked up from germline, CDR1 is MNHEY and CDR2 is SMNVEV (reference sequence). Between the trimmed V and J ends, which lost 0 bases and 5 bases, there was a span of 10 bases. Written as DNA, the CDR3 is TGTGCCAGCAGTTTATCCACAGGGTTTGAGACCCAGTACTTC. It specifies CASSLSTGFETQYF.

This sequence joins TRBV15 and TRBJ2-2; D unresolved. V lost 4 bases and J lost 3, with 6 bases in between. The V gene's germline CDR1 is LNHNV and CDR2 YYDKDF (reference sequence). The CDR3 contains 13 residues. CDR3 in amino acids: CATSTFYTGELFF. Written as DNA, the CDR3 is TGTGCCACCAGCACGTTTTACACCGGGGAGCTGTTTTTT.

The gene calls are TRBV10-3 and TRBJ1-6; D is ambiguous. CDR1 ENHRY and CDR2 SYGVKD come from the germline V gene. V was shortened by 6 bases and J by 8 bases, with 11 bases between the two germline ends. The CDR3 length is 13 residues. CDR3: CAIRRGDDSPLHF. For the CDR3, the DNA is TGTGCCATCAGGCGCGGGGATGATTCACCCCTCCACTTT.

This rearrangement joins TRBV18 to TRBJ2-2; TRBD1 aligns across 7 bases. V shed 6 bases and J 3 bases; nucleotides not matched to a gene: 4. CDR1 is KGHSH and CDR2 is LQKENI in the germline V gene. The CDR3 extends over 14 amino acids. The CDR3, as DNA: TGTGCCAGCTCCCCCGACAGGGACACCGGGGAGCTGTTTTTT. Translation: CASSPDRDTGELFF.

Details on this clone: Different DNA sequences within this sample yield the same CDR3. The chain uses TRBV2 and TRBJ1-5; possible D gene TRBD1, 6 bases. Germline CDR1 and CDR2: SNHLY and FYNNEI. Trimming pared 3 bases from V and 7 bases from J, leaving 10 bases between. This CDR3 is 13 amino acids long. The CDR3 DNA sequence: TGTGCCAGCAGTGAGGGGGGGCGGCAGCCCCAGCATTTT. The encoded protein is CASSEGGRQPQHF.

The gene calls are TRBV27 and TRBJ1-5; tentatively, D is TRBD1 (5 bases). The germline V gene has CDR1 MNHEY and CDR2 SMNVEV (reference sequence). V was shortened by 6 bases and J by 7 bases, with 13 bases between the two germline ends. The CDR3 covers 13 residues. CDR3 DNA: TGTGCCAGCAGCCCCAGGGCCGGGCAGCCCCAGCATTTT. This sequence encodes CASSPRAGQPQHF.